Listed below are T cell receptor beta chains from one sample, sequenced in a study of blood T cell repertoires in COVID-19. Generated by immunoSEQ multiplex PCR, the TCRdb table keeps only in-frame clones and is missing some. The sample lists 150,000 to 200,000 clones, almost 80% occurring once. The material sequenced was PBMCs or T cells enriched from blood (not recorded which). The receptors come from a woman in her 50s who had recovered from COVID-19. The CDR3 runs from the conserved cysteine through the conserved F or W. The D gene is left open where the match is weak. Where a row states a size, it is once, few, many or the class of an expanded clone; other rows omit it.

J	V	D	length	size	DNA	CDR3
TRBJ2-1	TRBV7-9	TRBD2	12	NA	TGTGCCAGCAGCACCCTAGCGGACCTCCAGTTCTTC	CASSTLADLQFF
TRBJ1-2	TRBV5-5	TRBD1	14	NA	TGTGCCAGCAGCTTGCGGACAGGGCCCTATGGCTACACCTTC	CASSLRTGPYGYTF
TRBJ1-2	TRBV7-2	TRBD1	14	NA	TGTGCCAGCAGCTTGGACAGGGAGTGGTATGGCTACACCTTC	CASSLDREWYGYTF
TRBJ2-7	TRBV29-1	TRBD2	14	few	TGCAGCGTTGAAATTCAAGCGGGAGCCGACGAGCAGTACTTC	CSVEIQAGADEQYF
TRBJ2-5	TRBV7-3	NA	11	NA	TGTGCCAGCAGCGGGGGCGGGACCCAGTACTTC	CASSGGGTQYF
TRBJ2-2	TRBV7-2	NA	14	NA	TGTGCCAGCAGCTTAGCGAGTGGTAGCGGGGAGCTGTTTTTT	CASSLASGSGELFF
TRBJ2-7	TRBV24-1	TRBD2	12	NA	TGTGCCACCAGCCTAGCGGGCTACGAGCAGTACTTC	CATSLAGYEQYF
TRBJ1-5	TRBV2	NA	13	once	TGTGCCGGCAGAAGGGGCCTCGGTCAGCCCCAGCATTTT	CAGRRGLGQPQHF
TRBJ2-1	TRBV19	TRBD2	15	NA	TGTGCCAGTAGTACTAGTAGCGGGAGTAGAGATGAGCAGTTCTTC	CASSTSSGSRDEQFF
TRBJ1-3	TRBV7-6	NA	15	few	TGTGCCAGCAGCCCCCAGACTGGATCTGGAAACACCATATATTTT	CASSPQTGSGNTIYF
TRBJ2-2	TRBV7-2	TRBD2	16	NA	TGTGCCAGCAGCCGCCGGACTAGCGGAAACACCGGGGAGCTGTTTTTT	CASSRRTSGNTGELFF
TRBJ2-5	TRBV7-2	TRBD1	15	NA	TGTGCCAGCAGCTATCAACCGGGACAGCAAGAGACCCAGTACTTC	CASSYQPGQQETQYF
TRBJ2-7	TRBV7-9	NA	14	NA	TGTGCCAGCAGTCTAGCCGGGAGCTCCTACGAGCAGTACTTC	CASSLAGSSYEQYF
TRBJ2-1	TRBV7-3	NA	13	NA	TGTGCCAGCAGCTTAAGTACATACAATGAGCAGTTCTTC	CASSLSTYNEQFF
TRBJ2-7	TRBV28	TRBD1	16	once	TGTGCCAGCAGTTTGGGTCCAGGACAGGGGCTATACGAGCAGTACTTC	CASSLGPGQGLYEQYF
TRBJ2-3	TRBV15	TRBD1	15	NA	TGTGCCACCAGCCCACGGGACAGGGTCACAGATACGCAGTATTTT	CATSPRDRVTDTQYF
TRBJ1-6	TRBV10-3	TRBD1	14	NA	TGTGCCATCAGTGAGGACAGGGGGAATTCACCCCTCCACTTT	CAISEDRGNSPLHF
TRBJ2-3	TRBV27	NA	13	NA	TGTGCCAGCAGTTCCCCCCAGCAGGGTACGCAGTATTTT	CASSSPQQGTQYF
TRBJ2-1	TRBV3-1/TRBV3-2	TRBD2	14	NA	TGTGCCAGCAGCAGGACTAGCGGGTTCGATGAGCAGTTCTTC	CASSRTSGFDEQFF
TRBJ1-3	TRBV9	NA	16	NA	TGTGCCAGCAGCGTAGACACGGGGGGTACCGGAAACACCATATATTTT	CASSVDTGGTGNTIYF
TRBJ2-2	TRBV5-6	NA	14	NA	TGTGCCAGCAGCTTGGTTAGTTTACCCGGGGAGCTGTTTTTT	CASSLVSLPGELFF
TRBJ2-2	TRBV9	TRBD1	17	NA	TGTGCCAGCAGCGTAGGATTGGTGGGACAGCCCACCGGGGAGCTGTTTTTT	CASSVGLVGQPTGELFF
TRBJ2-1	TRBV21-1	NA	18	NA	TGTGCCAGCAGTTCAGGGGCAGCGGGAGCTCTACCTTACAATGAGCAGTTCTTC	CASSSGAAGALPYNEQFF
TRBJ2-5	TRBV9	NA	15	NA	TGTGCCAGCAGCGTAGAGGGACTTGCTCAAGAGACCCAGTACTTC	CASSVEGLAQETQYF
TRBJ2-1	TRBV7-9	TRBD2	15	few	TGTGCCAGCAGCTCCAGCGGGGGAACCTACAATGAGCAGTTCTTC	CASSSSGGTYNEQFF
TRBJ1-3	TRBV7-9	NA	16	NA	TGTGCCAGCAGCTCTCATCCGGACAGATTTGGAAACACCATATATTTT	CASSSHPDRFGNTIYF
TRBJ2-5	TRBV3-1/TRBV3-2	TRBD2	17	NA	TGTGCCAGCAGCCAAGCCGGTAGTAGCGGGAGTCGAGAGACCCAGTACTTC	CASSQAGSSGSRETQYF
TRBJ2-7	TRBV7-8	TRBD1	15	NA	TGTGCCAGCAGCTTAGGGGACAGGGGGAGCTACGAGCAGTACTTC	CASSLGDRGSYEQYF
TRBJ2-5	TRBV5-1	TRBD2	16	NA	TGCGCCAGCAGCTTGTCCGGGACTAGCCGAGCAGAGACCCAGTACTTC	CASSLSGTSRAETQYF
TRBJ2-3	TRBV27	TRBD1	16	few	TGTGCCAGCAGTGCGACGTGGGGACAGGGTATACATACGCAGTATTTT	CASSATWGQGIHTQYF
TRBJ2-7	TRBV3-1/TRBV3-2	TRBD2	18	NA	TGTGCCAGCAGCCAAACTGGAATTAGCGGGAGGGGGTTCTACGAGCAGTACTTC	CASSQTGISGRGFYEQYF
TRBJ2-7	TRBV6-2/TRBV6-3	NA	14	NA	TGTGCCAGCAGCCAAAAAATCATCTCCTACGAGCAGTACTTC	CASSQKIISYEQYF
TRBJ2-1	TRBV29-1	TRBD2	17	once	TGCAGCGTTGATACTAGCGGGAGGGCCGGGTCCTACAATGAGCAGTTCTTC	CSVDTSGRAGSYNEQFF
TRBJ2-1	TRBV11-3	TRBD1	19	NA	TGTGCCAGCAGCTTATCAACCGACGGAAGACAGGGCGATTTCAATGAGCAGTTCTTC	CASSLSTDGRQGDFNEQFF
TRBJ2-1	TRBV10-1	TRBD2	16	NA	TGCGCCAGCAGTGAGTCCGCTAGCGGGGGGTACAATGAGCAGTTCTTC	CASSESASGGYNEQFF
TRBJ2-5	TRBV11-3	TRBD2	15	NA	TGTGCCAGCAGCTTAGGTCTAGCGGGTACGGAGACCCAGTACTTC	CASSLGLAGTETQYF
TRBJ1-4	TRBV4-1	TRBD1	16	NA	TGCGCCAGCAGCCAAGGGAGACAGGGAATAAATGAAAAACTGTTTTTT	CASSQGRQGINEKLFF
TRBJ2-7	TRBV10-3	TRBD1	15	NA	TGTGCCATCAGTGGCACAGGGGATTTTTCCTACGAGCAGTACTTC	CAISGTGDFSYEQYF
TRBJ2-3	TRBV10-3	NA	16	NA	TGTGCCATCAAATCGGGGGTGGGAGTAGGTACAGATACGCAGTATTTT	CAIKSGVGVGTDTQYF
TRBJ2-7	TRBV27	NA	13	NA	TGTGCCAGCAGCCGGGACTCCCGATACGAGCAGTACTTC	CASSRDSRYEQYF
TRBJ1-1	TRBV7-9	NA	14	NA	TGTGCCAGCAGCGATGCGGGGGTGAGGACTGAAGCTTTCTTT	CASSDAGVRTEAFF
TRBJ2-7	TRBV28	NA	11	many	TGTGCCAGCAAACAGAGCTACGAGCAGTACTTC	CASKQSYEQYF
TRBJ1-4	TRBV5-1	NA	14	once	TGCGCCAGCGCCCCAGTGTCAACTAATGAAAAACTGTTTTTT	CASAPVSTNEKLFF
TRBJ2-7	TRBV4-3	TRBD2	15	NA	TGCGCCAGCAGCCCAGAAGCGGGAATCGGGCACGAGCAGTACTTC	CASSPEAGIGHEQYF
TRBJ1-2	TRBV5-6	TRBD1	14	once	TGTGCCAGCAGCGCGGGACAGGGGCTAGGAGGCTACACCTTC	CASSAGQGLGGYTF
TRBJ1-4	TRBV15	NA	15	few	TGTGCCACCAGCGATCTCGAGAGGGGAGGTGAAAAACTGTTTTTT	CATSDLERGGEKLFF
TRBJ2-1	TRBV4-2	TRBD2	17	NA	TGTGCCAGCAGCCGACGACTAGCTGTATTGTCCTACAATGAGCAGTTCTTC	CASSRRLAVLSYNEQFF
TRBJ2-1	TRBV5-1	NA	12	NA	TGCGCCAGCAGCTTTCCGAGTAATGAGCAGTTCTTC	CASSFPSNEQFF
TRBJ2-7	TRBV3-1/TRBV3-2	NA	14	NA	TGTGCCAGCAGCCGTAACACGGGTAGCTACGAGCAGTACTTC	CASSRNTGSYEQYF
TRBJ2-1	TRBV6-5	NA	11	NA	TGTGCCAGCAGTCTTCAGTATGAGCAGTTCTTC	CASSLQYEQFF
TRBJ1-4	TRBV18	NA	16	NA	TGTGCCAGCTCACCGCAGCACAGCCCAACTAATGAAAAACTGTTTTTT	CASSPQHSPTNEKLFF
TRBJ1-5	TRBV27	NA	13	NA	TGTGCCAGCGCCCTGGGCCCAATTCAGCCCCAGCATTTT	CASALGPIQPQHF
TRBJ1-3	TRBV28	NA	16	NA	TGTGCCAGCAGTTTTCCAGGCCCCAGCTCTGGAAACACCATATATTTT	CASSFPGPSSGNTIYF
TRBJ2-1	TRBV7-6	NA	12	NA	TGTGCCAGCAGCCCCCGGGACAATGAGCAGTTCTTC	CASSPRDNEQFF
TRBJ2-7	TRBV6-5	NA	15	NA	TGTGCCAGCAGTTACTCGAGGGCGAGCTCCTACGAGCAGTACTTC	CASSYSRASSYEQYF
TRBJ2-1	TRBV20-1	NA	10	NA	TGCAGTGCTGCTAGAAATGAGCAGTTCTTC	CSAARNEQFF
TRBJ1-6	TRBV24-1	NA	17	NA	TGTGCCACCAGAACTAGGGTCCGTCCCTCCTATAATTCACCCCTCCACTTT	CATRTRVRPSYNSPLHF
TRBJ1-5	TRBV28	NA	13	NA	TGTGCCAGCAGGGGAGGGCCCAATCAGCCCCAGCATTTT	CASRGGPNQPQHF
TRBJ2-7	TRBV5-1	NA	14	once	TGCGCCAGCAGCTTGGTGGGCGTGAACTACGAGCAGTACTTC	CASSLVGVNYEQYF